This T cell receptor beta chain derives from a study of regulatory T cells in long-lasting Graves disease. Study-level findings and limits: Segments TRBV28, TRBJ1-2 and TRBJ2-5 showed preferential usage in persistent disease.

iRepertoire HTBI primers and Arm-PCR of CDR3 regions built TCR beta libraries. From the multiplex PCR reads, TCRdb called clonotypes with MiXCR, one entry per CDR3 protein. The sample has more than 400,000 distinct CDR3 sequences, about 17% seen once. This clonotype was observed many times. Its antigen remains unknown. Germline CDR1 SGHAT, CDR2 FQNNGV. Trimming took 5 bases from V and 1 from J, leaving 9 bases between them. CDR3 length: 14 residues. This sample's time point: newly diagnosed GD, antithyroid drugs for less than 3 months. From PBMCs, RNA was extracted and then used to make the TCR library. The same sample was also used in a study of T cells in Graves' hyperthyroidism and ophthalmopathy.

The rearrangement links TRBV11-2 to TRBJ2-1; D ambiguous. This receptor was obtained from a man aged 40-50 years with Graves disease. Sequences were derived from peripheral blood mononuclear cells (PBMCs), sampled at new diagnosis, from a patient treated with antithyroid drugs. The CDR3 sequence: CASSDDTSYNEQFF. The CDR3 DNA reads as TGTGCCAGCAGCGACGACACTTCCTACAATGAGCAGTTCTTC.